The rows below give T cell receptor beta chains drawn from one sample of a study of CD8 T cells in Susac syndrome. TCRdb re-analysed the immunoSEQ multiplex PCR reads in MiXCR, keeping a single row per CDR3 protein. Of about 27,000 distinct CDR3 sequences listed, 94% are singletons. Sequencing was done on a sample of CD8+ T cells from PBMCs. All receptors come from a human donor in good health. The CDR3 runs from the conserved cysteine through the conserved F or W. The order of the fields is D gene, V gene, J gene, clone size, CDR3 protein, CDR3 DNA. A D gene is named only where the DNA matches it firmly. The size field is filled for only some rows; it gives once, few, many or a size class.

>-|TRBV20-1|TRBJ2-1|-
CSARKRSSYNEQFF
TGCAGTGCTAGAAAGCGGAGCTCCTACAATGAGCAGTTCTTC
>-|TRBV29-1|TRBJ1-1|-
CSVEGTRMVNTEAFF
TGCAGCGTTGAGGGGACTCGTATGGTGAACACTGAAGCTTTCTTT
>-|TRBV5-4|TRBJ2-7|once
CASSFQGAYEQYF
TGTGCCAGCAGCTTTCAAGGGGCCTACGAGCAGTACTTC
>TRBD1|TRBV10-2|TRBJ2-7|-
CASRKGQGVYEQYF
TGCGCCAGCAGGAAGGGACAGGGTGTTTACGAGCAGTACTTC
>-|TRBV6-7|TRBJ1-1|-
CASSYSSGHLNTEAFF
TGTGCCAGCAGTTACTCAAGCGGACATTTGAACACTGAAGCTTTCTTT
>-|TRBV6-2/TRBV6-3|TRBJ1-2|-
CASSYGSYGYTF
TGTGCCAGCAGTTACGGCAGCTATGGCTACACCTTC
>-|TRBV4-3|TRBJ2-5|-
CASSPRGEGETQYF
TGCGCCAGCAGCCCACGAGGGGAAGGGGAGACCCAGTACTTC
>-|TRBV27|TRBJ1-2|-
CASSFSAGAAKYGYTF
TGTGCCAGCAGTTTTTCTGCGGGGGCAGCTAAATATGGCTACACCTTC
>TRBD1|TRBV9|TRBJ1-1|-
CASSVVGTGGTEAFF
TGTGCCAGCAGCGTAGTAGGGACAGGGGGTACTGAAGCTTTCTTT
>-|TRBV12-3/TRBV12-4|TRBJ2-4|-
CASSRIAKNIQYF
TGTGCCAGCAGCCGAATAGCCAAAAACATTCAGTACTTC
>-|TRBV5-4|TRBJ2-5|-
CASSYGLETQYF
TGTGCCAGCAGCTACGGTTTGGAGACCCAGTACTTC
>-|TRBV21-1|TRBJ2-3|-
CASLRDRAGTQYF
TGTGCCAGCTTACGGGACCGTGCTGGAACGCAGTATTTT
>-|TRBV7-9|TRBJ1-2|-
CASSPLGNYGYTF
TGTGCCAGCAGCCCCCTAGGCAACTATGGCTACACCTTC
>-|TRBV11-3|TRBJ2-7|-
CASSLSQSEQYF
TGTGCCAGCAGCTTATCGCAATCGGAGCAGTACTTC
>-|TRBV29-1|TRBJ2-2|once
CSAKQGNTGELFF
TGCAGCGCCAAACAGGGGAACACCGGGGAGCTGTTTTTT
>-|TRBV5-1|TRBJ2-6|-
CASSLVAGANVLTF
TGCGCCAGCAGCTTGGTAGCCGGGGCCAACGTCCTGACTTTC
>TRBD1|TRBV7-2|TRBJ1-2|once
CASSLGPDRALNYGYTF
TGTGCCAGCAGCTTAGGCCCGGACAGGGCCCTTAACTATGGCTACACCTTC
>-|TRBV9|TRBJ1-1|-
CASSVEVNTEAFF
TGTGCCAGCAGCGTAGAAGTTAACACTGAAGCTTTCTTT
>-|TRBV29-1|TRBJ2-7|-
CSVSNDVGYEQYF
TGCAGCGTCTCTAATGACGTCGGCTACGAGCAGTACTTC
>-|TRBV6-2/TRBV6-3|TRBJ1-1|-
CASNYEAWTEAFF
TGTGCCAGCAATTATGAGGCGTGGACTGAAGCTTTCTTT
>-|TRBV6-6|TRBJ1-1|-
CASSYSSGQVAFF
TGTGCCAGCAGTTACTCGTCAGGTCAGGTTGCTTTCTTT
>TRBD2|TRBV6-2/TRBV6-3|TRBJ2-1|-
CASSSLTSGGDEQFF
TGTGCCAGCAGTTCTCTCACTAGCGGGGGAGATGAGCAGTTCTTC
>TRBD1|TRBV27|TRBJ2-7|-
CASSLPDRLSEQYF
TGTGCCAGCAGTTTGCCGGACAGGTTAAGCGAGCAGTACTTC
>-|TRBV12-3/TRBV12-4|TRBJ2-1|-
CASRVGGSEQFF
TGTGCCAGCAGGGTAGGGGGTTCTGAGCAGTTCTTC
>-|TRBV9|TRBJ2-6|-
CASTLTADSGANVLTF
TGTGCCAGCACCCTAACGGCAGACTCTGGGGCCAACGTCCTGACTTTC
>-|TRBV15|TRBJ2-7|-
CATMEPGAYEQYF
TGTGCCACCATGGAACCAGGGGCCTACGAGCAGTACTTC
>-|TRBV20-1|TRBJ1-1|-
CSASVGMRTSEAFF
TGCAGTGCTAGCGTGGGGATGAGAACAAGTGAAGCTTTCTTT
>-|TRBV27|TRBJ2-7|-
CASSSLQGYEQYF
TGTGCCAGCAGTTCCCTACAGGGATACGAGCAGTACTTC
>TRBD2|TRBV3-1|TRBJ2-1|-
CASSRTSGGADEQFF
TGTGCCAGCAGCCGGACTAGCGGGGGGGCCGATGAGCAGTTCTTC
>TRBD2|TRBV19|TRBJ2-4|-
CASSPGLAHIQYF
TGTGCCAGTAGTCCGGGACTAGCACACATTCAGTACTTC
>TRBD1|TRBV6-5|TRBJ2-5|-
CASSYSAGTGGTQYF
TGTGCCAGCAGTTACTCCGCCGGGACAGGGGGAACCCAGTACTTC
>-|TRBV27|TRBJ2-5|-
CASSPPGQETQYF
TGTGCCAGCAGTCCTCCCGGACAAGAGACCCAGTACTTC
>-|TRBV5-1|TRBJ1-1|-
CASSLDTGTEAFF
TGCGCCAGCAGCTTGGACACAGGGACTGAAGCTTTCTTT
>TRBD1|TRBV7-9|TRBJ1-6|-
CASSLAQGANSPLHF
TGTGCCAGCAGCTTAGCGCAGGGGGCGAATTCACCCCTCCACTTT
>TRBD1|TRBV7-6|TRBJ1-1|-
CASSPWTGEGLTEAFF
TGTGCCAGCAGCCCCTGGACAGGGGAAGGGCTCACTGAAGCTTTCTTT
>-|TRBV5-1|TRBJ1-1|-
CASSFVTGMNTEAFF
TGCGCCAGCAGCTTTGTGACGGGCATGAACACTGAAGCTTTCTTT
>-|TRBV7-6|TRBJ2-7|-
CASSLGSAYEQYF
TGTGCCAGCAGCTTAGGCTCTGCGTACGAGCAGTACTTC
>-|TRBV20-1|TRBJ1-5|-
CSARDRRREGNQPQHF
TGCAGTGCTAGAGATCGGCGCAGGGAAGGCAATCAGCCCCAGCATTTT
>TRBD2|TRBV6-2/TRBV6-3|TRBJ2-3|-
CASRPLADNTDTQYF
TGTGCCAGCAGACCACTAGCGGACAACACAGATACGCAGTATTTT
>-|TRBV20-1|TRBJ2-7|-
CSASLSENEQYF
TGCAGTGCTTCGCTCTCGGAAAACGAGCAGTACTTC
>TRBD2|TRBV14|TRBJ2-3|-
CASSQDRGGANTDTQYF
TGTGCCAGCAGCCAAGATCGGGGGGGGGCCAACACAGATACGCAGTATTTT
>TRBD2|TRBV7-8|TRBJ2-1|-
CASSLRTSGGYDEQFF
TGTGCCAGCAGCCTGAGGACTAGCGGGGGTTATGATGAGCAGTTCTTC
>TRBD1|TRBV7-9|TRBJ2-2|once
CASSERQGEFTGELFF
TGTGCCAGCAGCGAACGACAGGGCGAGTTCACCGGGGAGCTGTTTTTT
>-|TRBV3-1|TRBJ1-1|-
CASTQGLTEAFF
TGTGCCAGCACCCAGGGTCTAACTGAAGCTTTCTTT
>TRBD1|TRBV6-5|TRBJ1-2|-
CASSRQGGKNGYTF
TGTGCCAGCAGTCGACAGGGGGGAAAGAATGGCTACACCTTC
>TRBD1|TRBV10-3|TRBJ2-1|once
CAISDPNRGHGEQFF
TGTGCCATCAGTGATCCTAACAGGGGGCACGGTGAGCAGTTCTTC
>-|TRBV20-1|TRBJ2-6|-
CSAREGGTGPLSGANVLTF
TGCAGTGCTAGAGAGGGGGGGACAGGTCCCCTCTCTGGGGCCAACGTCCTGACTTTC
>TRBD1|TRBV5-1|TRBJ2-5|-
CASIPTGVEETQYF
TGCGCCAGCATTCCGACAGGGGTCGAAGAGACCCAGTACTTC
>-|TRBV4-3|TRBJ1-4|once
CASSQSRGIFKEKLFF
TGCGCCAGCAGCCAATCACGGGGGATTTTTAAGGAAAAACTGTTTTTT
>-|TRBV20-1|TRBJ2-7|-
CSARDSAVDYEQYF
TGCAGTGCTCGAGACTCGGCAGTCGACTACGAGCAGTACTTC
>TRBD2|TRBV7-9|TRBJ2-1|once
CASSSLAGGHEQFF
TGTGCCAGCAGCTCTTTGGCGGGGGGGCATGAGCAGTTCTTC
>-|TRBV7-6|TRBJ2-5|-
CASSAYQETQYF
TGTGCCAGCAGCGCGTACCAAGAGACCCAGTACTTC
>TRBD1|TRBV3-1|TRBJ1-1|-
CASSQGQGKDTEAFF
TGTGCCAGCAGCCAAGGACAGGGGAAGGACACTGAAGCTTTCTTT